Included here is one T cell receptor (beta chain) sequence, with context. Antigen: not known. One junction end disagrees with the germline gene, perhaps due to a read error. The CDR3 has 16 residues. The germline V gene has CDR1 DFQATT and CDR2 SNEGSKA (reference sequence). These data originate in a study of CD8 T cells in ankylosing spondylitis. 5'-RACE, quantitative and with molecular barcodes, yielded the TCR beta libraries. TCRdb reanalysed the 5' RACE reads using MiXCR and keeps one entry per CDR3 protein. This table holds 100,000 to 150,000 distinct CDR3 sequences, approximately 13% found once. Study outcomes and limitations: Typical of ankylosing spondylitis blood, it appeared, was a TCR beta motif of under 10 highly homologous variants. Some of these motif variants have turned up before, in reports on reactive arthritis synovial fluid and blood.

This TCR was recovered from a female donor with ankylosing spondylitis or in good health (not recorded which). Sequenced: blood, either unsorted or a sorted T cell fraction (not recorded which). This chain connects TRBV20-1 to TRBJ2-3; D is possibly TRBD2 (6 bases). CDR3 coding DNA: TGCTGTGCTGGGCCGCGGGTTGGCGGGAACGCAGATACGCAGTATTTT. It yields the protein CCAGPRVGGNADTQYF.